Following are 25 T cell receptor beta chains from one sample sequenced in a study of blood T cells in healthy people across ages. Through a sample-barcoded 5' primer and a J-beta primer mix, a second PCR was run for 7 to 11 cycles. TCRdb re-called the 5' RACE reads through MiXCR, storing one row per CDR3 protein. The data contain about 670,000 distinct CDR3 sequences, 52% of them seen just once; the ten biggest clones take up about 14%. Sequencing was performed on blood. The source of these receptors is a woman over 75 in good health.

V gene TRBV20-1 combines with J gene TRBJ1-2, with 7 bases matching TRBD1. With V trimmed by 2 bases and J by 5 bases, 11 bases remained unmatched. Germline lookup yields CDR1 DFQATT and CDR2 SNEGSKA (reference sequence). This CDR3 comprises 15 residues. Here the CDR3 DNA reads TGCAGTGCTAGACCGACAGGGTCAAGAGATTATGGCTACACCTTC. This encodes CSARPTGSRDYGYTF.

This clonotype was seen ten or more times. The chain links TRBV28 to TRBJ2-5, with TRBD2 matching 7 bases. Germline assignment: CDR1 MDHEN and CDR2 SYDVKM. The trim removed 2 bases at V and 7 bases at J, leaving 10 bases unmatched. The CDR3 contains 15 residues. The CDR3 protein is CASSLQRGAFGTQYF. The CDR3, as DNA: TGTGCCAGCAGTTTACAGCGGGGCGCGTTTGGGACCCAGTACTTC.

To note about this clonotype: It may be a read error: a sequence one base away is much more abundant. The genes are TRBV5-1 and TRBJ2-4; a weak D match, TRBD2 (5 bases). The J call is in doubt because the DNA end fits TRBJ2-7 better. The CDR3 has 14 amino acids. CDR1 and CDR2 from the germline V gene are SGHRS and YFSETQ. The CDR3 nucleotides are TGCGCCGGCAGCTTGGAACGGGGAGACTACGAGCAGTACTTC. Translation gives CAGSLERGDYEQYF.

This clonotype was counted at least ten times. V and J are TRBV5-1 and TRBJ2-3, with 7 bases lining up with TRBD1. The trim removed 6 bases at V and 0 bases at J, leaving 4 bases unmatched. CDR1 is SGHRS, CDR2 YFSETQ, per germline. CDR3 size: 14 residues. The CDR3 sequence: CASMTGTSTDTQYF. In DNA form, the CDR3 reads TGCGCCAGCATGACAGGGACAAGCACAGATACGCAGTATTTT.

V gene TRBV7-9 combines with J gene TRBJ2-5; no firm D call. The CDR3 spans 14 residues. The germline V gene has CDR1 SEHNR and CDR2 FQNEAQ (reference sequence). V was clipped by 5 bases and J by 11 bases, with 21 bases between them. CDR3 in amino acids: CASSQGARYNEQYF. Here the CDR3 DNA reads TGTGCCAGCAGCCAAGGAGCCAGATACAATGAGCAGTACTTC.

This clonotype was counted many times. The chain has TRBV12-3 or TRBV12-4 and TRBJ2-3, with 7 bases matching TRBD2. With V trimmed by 9 bases and J by 2 bases, 14 bases remained unmatched. This CDR3 contains 16 residues. As DNA, the CDR3 is TGTGCCAGTACCATAGCTGGCGGGGGTACCACAGATACGCAGTATTTT. Amino acid sequence: CASTIAGGGTTDTQYF.

This clonotype was found once. An end of the junction differs from the germline gene, which may be a read error. The chain links TRBV5-1 to TRBJ2-1; D gene uncertain. The CDR3 has 16 residues. Germline CDR1 and CDR2: SGHRS and YFSETQ. The DNA for the CDR3 is TGCACCAGCAGCCATACGGACCCCCGGTTGGATAATGAGCAGTTCTTC. The encoded protein is CTSSHTDPRLDNEQFF.

For the CDR3, the DNA is TGTGCCAGCAGCTCGGGACAGGGTTTCGCCGGGGAGCTGTTTTTT. It yields the protein CASSSGQGFAGELFF. V usage is TRBV7-9 and J usage is TRBJ2-2; 9 bases match TRBD1. Per germline, CDR1 SEHNR and CDR2 FQNEAQ (reference sequence). The trim removed 4 bases at V and 6 bases at J, leaving 6 bases unmatched. This CDR3 has 15 amino acids.

Points on this clonotype: Given a much more abundant clone one base away, this may be a read error. The rearrangement uses TRBV2 and TRBJ2-1; a weak D match, TRBD1 (6 bases). The V end was cut by 6 bases, the J end by 9 bases, with 9 bases between. The CDR3 consists of 11 residues. Germline lookup yields CDR1 SNHLY and CDR2 FYNNEI. The CDR3: CASRPGVEQFF. In DNA form, the CDR3 reads TGTGCCAGCAGGCCAGGGGTTGAGCAGTTCTTC.

This clonotype came up many times. A much larger clone sits a single nucleotide away, making a read error possible. The chain is built from TRBV18 and TRBJ2-1; TRBD2 agrees at 7 bases. The V gene's germline CDR1 is KGHSH and CDR2 LQKENI. CDR3 length: 16 residues. J was trimmed by 8 bases and V by 0 bases; bases with no gene match: 10. CDR3 residues: CASSPPGRAGFDEQFF. The CDR3, as DNA: TGTGCCAGCTCACCACCCGGGCGAGCGGGATTTGATGAGCAGTTCTTC. The entire variable domain, with the rest obtained from reference TRBV18 and TRBJ2-1, is as follows: NAGVMQNPRHLVRRRGQEARLRCSPMKGHSHVYWYRQLPEEGLKFMVYLQKENIIDESGMPKERFSAEFPKEGPSILRIQQVVRGDSAAYFCASSPPGRAGFDEQFFGPGTRLTVL.

This clonotype was seen ten or more times. The rearrangement uses TRBV18 and TRBJ1-1; D is uncertain. This CDR3 region has 14 residues. The V end was cut by 1 base, the J end by 0 bases, with 6 bases between. Germline CDR1 reads KGHSH; CDR2 reads LQKENI. The CDR3 region is CASSPQEMNTEAFF. The CDR3 DNA is TGTGCCAGCTCACCACAGGAGATGAACACTGAAGCTTTCTTT.

A remark on this clonotype: A read error is possible here, since a much larger clone lies one base away. The chain couples TRBV5-1 to TRBJ1-1, with TRBD1 matching 7 bases. The CDR3 length is 16 residues. Germline V gene lookup returns CDR1 SGHRS and CDR2 YFSETQ. The chain's CDR3 is CASSLGGGIRSTGAFF. Here the CDR3 DNA reads TGCGCCAGCAGCTTGGGAGGGGGCATACGGAGCACTGGAGCTTTCTTT.

The chain recombines TRBV5-5 with TRBJ2-1, with 10 bases that match TRBD2. The CDR3 has 16 residues. Per germline, CDR1 SGHKS and CDR2 YYEKEE (reference sequence). V was clipped by 3 bases and J by 10 bases; unmatched bases: 13. CDR3: CASSSWGTSDRKEQFF. CDR3 nucleotide sequence: TGTGCCAGCAGCTCTTGGGGGACTAGCGACCGTAAAGAGCAGTTCTTC. The complete variable domain, with remaining parts taken from reference TRBV5-5 and TRBJ2-1, reads DAGVTQSPTHLIKTRGQQVTLRCSPISGHKSVSWYQQVLGQGPQFIFQYYEKEERGRGNFPDRFSARQFPNYSSELNVNALLLGDSALYLCASSSWGTSDRKEQFFGPGTRLTVL.

The V call is TRBV2, the J call TRBJ2-3; D ambiguous. CDR1 is SNHLY and CDR2 is FYNNEI in the germline V gene. V was clipped by 4 bases and J by 0 bases, with 11 bases between them. The CDR3 totals 15 residues. CDR3 in amino acids: CASSGARPSTDTQYF. The CDR3 region has the DNA TGTGCCAGCAGTGGGGCCCGACCTAGCACAGATACGCAGTATTTT.

About this clonotype: A much larger clone is a single base away; this may be a read error. The V and J genes are TRBV20-1 and TRBJ2-7; D is ambiguous. The J call is doubtful: the DNA matches TRBJ2-5 better. The CDR3 sequence is 13 residues long. The germline V gene has CDR1 DFQATT and CDR2 SNEGSKA (reference sequence). The CDR3 DNA reads as TGCAGTGCTCTGACTGGTGCGCCAGAGACCCAGTACTTC. This gives the protein CSALTGAPETQYF.

This clonotype was seen only a few times. The V gene is TRBV28, the J gene TRBJ2-2; a weak D match, TRBD1 (7 bases). Germline V gene lookup returns CDR1 MDHEN and CDR2 SYDVKM. V lost 7 bases to trimming and J lost 6 bases, with 21 bases between them. The CDR3 is 16 residues long. CDR3 in DNA: TGTGCCAGCACCTCCGAGGGGCAGGGGGGACCCGGGGAGCTGTTTTTT. This codes for CASTSEGQGGPGELFF.

This chain joins TRBV29-1 and TRBJ2-1; D is ambiguous. The J call may be incorrect, as the DNA end agrees better with TRBJ2-7. The germline gives CDR1 SQVTM, CDR2 ANQGSEA. CDR3 length: 12 amino acids. CDR3 sequence reads: CSARASCNEQYF. CDR3 in DNA: TGCAGCGCCCGAGCCTCCTGCAATGAGCAGTACTTC.

The chain links TRBV14 to TRBJ1-6; D unclear. From germline, CDR1 is SGHDN and CDR2 FVKESK. V was pared by 1 base and J by 10 bases, with 17 bases between. This CDR3 is 16 amino acids long. This CDR3 is CASSQAFWQQRSPLHF. Here the CDR3 DNA reads TGTGCCAGCAGCCAAGCTTTTTGGCAGCAAAGATCACCCCTCCACTTT.

The chain links TRBV10-3 to TRBJ2-5; no reliable D call. Germline CDR1 is ENHRY and CDR2 is SYGVKD. The V end was cut by 2 bases, the J end by 3 bases, with 10 bases between. The CDR3 covers 14 residues. Here the CDR3 DNA reads TGTGCCATCAGTGAGACGGGTGGGGAAGAGACCCAGTACTTC. It is translated as CAISETGGEETQYF.

The V gene is TRBV11-3, the J gene TRBJ2-5, with D tentatively TRBD1 or TRBD2 (5 bases each). Trimming took off 5 bases at V and 2 bases at J, with 15 bases between the two ends. Germline CDR1 reads SGHNT; CDR2 reads YENEEA. The CDR3 length is 15 residues. As DNA, the CDR3 is TGTGCCAGCAGCCTCCGGGACGGACGGCAAGAGACCCAGTACTTC. Translated: CASSLRDGRQETQYF. The entire variable domain, with the rest obtained from reference TRBV11-3 and TRBJ2-5, is as follows: EAGVVQSPRYKIIEKKQPVAFWCNPISGHNTLYWYLQNLGQGPELLIRYENEEAVDDSQLPKDRFSAERLKGVDSTLKIQPAELGDSAVYLCASSLRDGRQETQYFGPGTRLLVL.

The chain combines TRBV13 with TRBJ2-7; D remains unclear. This CDR3 is 13 amino acids long. Germline V lookup: CDR1 PRHDT, CDR2 FYEKMQ (reference sequence). V lost 5 bases, J lost 1 base, and 9 bases lay in between. This CDR3 reads CASSPEISYEQYF. CDR3 DNA sequence: TGTGCCAGCAGCCCCGAAATTTCCTACGAGCAGTACTTC.

This clonotype was detected ten times or more. The chain recombines TRBV20-1 with TRBJ2-5; D call uncertain. Germline-derived CDR1 and CDR2 are DFQATT and SNEGSKA (reference sequence). CDR3 size: 15 residues. The V end was cut by 5 bases, the J end by 4 bases, with 20 bases between. The CDR3 reads CSAATRSRALETQYF. As DNA, the CDR3 is TGCAGTGCTGCGACCCGCTCCCGGGCGTTAGAGACCCAGTACTTC.

As regards this clonotype: This may be a read error, as it is one base from a much larger clone. This chain joins TRBV29-1 and TRBJ1-6; unclear D gene. The CDR3 consists of 14 residues. Germline lookup yields CDR1 SQVTM and CDR2 ANQGSEA. Here the CDR3 DNA reads TGCAACGTTGCGGGAGGGTTCCCTAATTCACCCCTCCACTTT. Translated: CNVAGGFPNSPLHF.

This clonotype came up many times. The chain links TRBV9 to TRBJ2-1, with 7 bases that match TRBD1. This CDR3 spans 16 amino acids. The ends lost 4 bases at V and 4 bases at J; junction bases unmatched: 11. Germline V lookup: CDR1 SGDLS, CDR2 YYNGEE. CDR3 protein: CASSLNPGGGYNEQFF. DNA of the CDR3: TGTGCCAGCAGCTTAAACCCAGGGGGTGGGTACAATGAGCAGTTCTTC.

This clonotype was seen repeatedly, ten times or more. The chain combines TRBV20-1 with TRBJ2-5, with 11 bases fitting TRBD2. The CDR3 is made up of 16 amino acids. Germline V lookup: CDR1 DFQATT, CDR2 SNEGSKA (reference sequence). After removal of 1 base from V and 5 bases from J, the junction contained 9 bases not matched to a gene. This chain's CDR3 is CSARGFSGGAFETQYF. The CDR3 DNA reads TGCAGTGCTAGAGGGTTTAGCGGGGGGGCCTTCGAGACCCAGTACTTC.